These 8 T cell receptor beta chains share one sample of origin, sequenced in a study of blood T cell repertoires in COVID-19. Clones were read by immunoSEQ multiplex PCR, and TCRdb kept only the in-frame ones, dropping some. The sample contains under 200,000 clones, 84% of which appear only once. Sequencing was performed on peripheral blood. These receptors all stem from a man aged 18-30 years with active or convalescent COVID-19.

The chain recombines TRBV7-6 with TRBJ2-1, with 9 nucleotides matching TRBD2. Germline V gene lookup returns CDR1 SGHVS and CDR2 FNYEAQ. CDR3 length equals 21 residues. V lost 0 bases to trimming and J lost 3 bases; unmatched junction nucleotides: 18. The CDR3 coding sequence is TGTGCCAGCAGCTTAGCGCGACGAGCCAGCGGGGGGCTAGGAGACTACAATGAGCAGTTCTTC. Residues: CASSLARRASGGLGDYNEQFF.

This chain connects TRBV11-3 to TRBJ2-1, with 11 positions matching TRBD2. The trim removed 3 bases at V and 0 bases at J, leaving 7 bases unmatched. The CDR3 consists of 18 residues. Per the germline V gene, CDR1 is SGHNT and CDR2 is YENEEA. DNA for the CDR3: TGTGCCAGCAGCTTCAGGACTAGCGGGCGCAGCTCCTACAATGAGCAGTTCTTC. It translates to CASSFRTSGRSSYNEQFF.

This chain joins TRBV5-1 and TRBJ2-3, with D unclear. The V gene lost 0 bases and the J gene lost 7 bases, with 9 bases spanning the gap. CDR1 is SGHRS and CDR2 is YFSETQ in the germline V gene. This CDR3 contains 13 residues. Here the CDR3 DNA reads TGCGCCAGCAGCTTGGGTAGTCCCAATACGCAGTATTTT. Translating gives CASSLGSPNTQYF.

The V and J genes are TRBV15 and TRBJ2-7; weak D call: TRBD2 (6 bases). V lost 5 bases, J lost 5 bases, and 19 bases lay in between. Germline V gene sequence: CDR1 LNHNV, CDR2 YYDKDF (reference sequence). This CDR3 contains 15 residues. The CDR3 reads CATSFPGGLQNEQYF. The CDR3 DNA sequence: TGTGCCACCAGCTTCCCGGGCGGACTACAAAACGAGCAGTACTTC.

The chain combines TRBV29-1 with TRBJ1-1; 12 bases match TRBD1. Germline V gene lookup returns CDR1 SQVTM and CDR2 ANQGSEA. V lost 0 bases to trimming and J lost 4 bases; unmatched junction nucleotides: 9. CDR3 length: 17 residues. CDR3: CSVEEGTGGFWGTEAFF. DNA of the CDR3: TGCAGCGTTGAAGAAGGGACAGGGGGCTTTTGGGGCACTGAAGCTTTCTTT.

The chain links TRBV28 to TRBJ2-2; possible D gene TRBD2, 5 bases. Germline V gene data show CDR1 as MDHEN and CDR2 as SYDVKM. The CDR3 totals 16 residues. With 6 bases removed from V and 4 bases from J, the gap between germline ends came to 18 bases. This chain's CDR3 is CASSPFGSSGTGELFF. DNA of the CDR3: TGTGCCAGCAGCCCCTTTGGGTCCAGCGGCACCGGGGAGCTGTTTTTT.

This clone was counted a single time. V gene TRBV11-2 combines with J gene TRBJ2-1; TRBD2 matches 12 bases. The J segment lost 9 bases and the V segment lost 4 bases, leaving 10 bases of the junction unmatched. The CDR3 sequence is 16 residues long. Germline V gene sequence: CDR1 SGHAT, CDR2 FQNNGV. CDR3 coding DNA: TGTGCCAGCAGCTCCCGCACTAGCGGGGGGCCGCCTGAGCAGTTCTTC. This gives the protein CASSSRTSGGPPEQFF. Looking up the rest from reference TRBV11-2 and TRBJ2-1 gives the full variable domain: EAGVAQSPRYKIIEKRQSVAFWCNPISGHATLYWYQQILGQGPKLLIQFQNNGVVDDSQLPKDRFSAERLKGVDSTLKIQPAKLEDSAVYLCASSSRTSGGPPEQFFGPGTRLTVL.

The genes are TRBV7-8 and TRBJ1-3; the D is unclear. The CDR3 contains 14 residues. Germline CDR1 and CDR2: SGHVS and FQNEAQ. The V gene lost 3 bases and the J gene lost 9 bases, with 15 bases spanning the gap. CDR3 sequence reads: CASSFLDEEGTIYF. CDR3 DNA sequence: TGTGCCAGCAGCTTTTTGGACGAGGAGGGCACCATATATTTT. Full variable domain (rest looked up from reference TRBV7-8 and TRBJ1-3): GAGVSQSPRYKVAKRGQDVALRCDPISGHVSLFWYQQALGQGPEFLTYFQNEAQLDKSGLPSDRFFAERPEGSVSTLKIQRTQQEDSAVYLCASSFLDEEGTIYFGEGSWLTVV.